These 14 T cell receptor beta chains originate from one sample sequenced in a study of blood T cell repertoires in COVID-19. TCRdb's table, derived via immunoSEQ multiplex PCR, lists solely in-frame clones and lacks some. The sample includes around 32,000 clones, approximately 86% of them seen just once. The sequencing input was peripheral blood. The source of these receptors is a woman aged 80 or older with active or convalescent COVID-19.

This clone was counted a single time. The chain carries TRBV19 and TRBJ2-2; 10 bases align to TRBD1. Losses at the gene ends were 1 base for V and 9 bases for J; bases not matched to a gene: 5. There are 15 residues in the CDR3. Germline assignment: CDR1 LNHDA and CDR2 SQIVND (reference sequence). In nucleotides, the CDR3 is TGTGCCAGTAGTATAGGGACAGGGGGAACCCGGGAGCTGTTTTTT. It encodes CASSIGTGGTRELFF.

The chain couples TRBV29-1 to TRBJ2-7; 9 nucleotides align to TRBD1. The CDR3 length is 15 residues. Trimming removed 0 bases from V and 7 bases from J; junction bases left unmatched: 10. Germline V lookup: CDR1 SQVTM, CDR2 ANQGSEA. CDR3 DNA: TGCAGCGTTGAAGACCCCGGGACAGGGTTTGGGGAGCAGTACTTC. Amino acid sequence: CSVEDPGTGFGEQYF.

This rearrangement joins TRBV6-5 to TRBJ2-7; D might be TRBD2 (7 bases). The germline gives CDR1 MNHEY, CDR2 SVGAGI. The V and J ends lost 8 bases and 5 bases respectively, with 19 bases between them. This CDR3 contains 14 residues. DNA of the CDR3: TGTGCCAGCGTGGGGAGGGGGTTGTTCCACGAGCAGTACTTC. Its protein product is CASVGRGLFHEQYF.

The V gene is TRBV12-5, the J gene TRBJ1-2, with D perhaps TRBD1 (6 bases). Germline V gene lookup returns CDR1 LGHNT and CDR2 FRNRAP. CDR3 length: 13 amino acids. V was pared by 6 bases and J by 4 bases, with 12 bases between. The CDR3, as DNA: TGTGCTAGTGGAAGACAGGACCTCTATGGCTACACCTTC. Its translation is CASGRQDLYGYTF.

V usage is TRBV10-3 and J usage is TRBJ2-1; D is unclear. Trimming stripped 6 bases from V and 0 bases from J, with 9 bases between. Germline V gene sequence: CDR1 ENHRY, CDR2 SYGVKD. The CDR3 extends over 14 amino acids. Here the CDR3 reads CAIRTPSSYNEQFF. The CDR3, as DNA: TGTGCCATCAGGACACCGAGCTCCTACAATGAGCAGTTCTTC.

The CDR3 DNA reads TGTGCCAGCAAGGGGGACACCTCTTACAATGAGCAGTTCTTC. It translates to CASKGDTSYNEQFF. J is TRBJ2-1 and V is TRBV2; D perhaps matches TRBD1 (6 bases). The CDR3 totals 14 residues. Germline loops: CDR1 SNHLY, CDR2 FYNNEI. Deletions cut 7 bases from V and 4 bases from J, with 14 bases between. Complete variable domain (other parts from reference TRBV2 and TRBJ2-1): EPEVTQTPSHQVTQMGQEVILRCVPISNHLYFYWYRQILGQKVEFLVSFYNNEISEKSEIFDDQFSVERPDGSNFTLKIRSTKLEDSAMYFCASKGDTSYNEQFFGPGTRLTVL.

The rearrangement links TRBV5-1 to TRBJ2-5; 13 nucleotides align to TRBD2. The CDR3 extends over 16 amino acids. Trimming removed 3 bases from V and 2 bases from J; junction bases left unmatched: 4. Per germline, CDR1 SGHRS and CDR2 YFSETQ. DNA of the CDR3: TGCGCCAGCAGCTCCGCACTAGCGGGGGGGCAAGAGACCCAGTACTTC. It specifies CASSSALAGGQETQYF.

The chain links TRBV25-1 to TRBJ2-5; maybe TRBD1 (6 bases). The CDR3 is 15 residues long. Germline V CDR1 and CDR2: MGHDK, SYGVNS. V was cut by 2 bases and J by 0 bases, with 10 bases left in between. DNA for the CDR3: TGTGCCAGCAGTGAACCCAGGGGCGACCAAGAGACCCAGTACTTC. It translates to CASSEPRGDQETQYF. The full variable domain, its missing parts supplied by reference TRBV25-1 and TRBJ2-5, is EADIYQTPRYLVIGTGKKITLECSQTMGHDKMYWYQQDPGMELHLIHYSYGVNSTEKGDLSSESTVSRIRTEHFPLTLESARPSHTSQYLCASSEPRGDQETQYFGPGTRLLVL.

The chain is built from TRBV7-9 and TRBJ2-1; 11 nucleotides agree with TRBD2. The ends lost 4 bases at V and 1 base at J; junction bases unmatched: 6. CDR3 size: 17 residues. CDR1 is SEHNR, CDR2 FQNEAQ, per germline (reference sequence). CDR3 DNA sequence: TGTGCCAGCAGCTCCCTGACTAGCGGGATTTCCTACAATGAGCAGTTCTTC. This encodes CASSSLTSGISYNEQFF.

The V and J genes are TRBV7-3 and TRBJ1-1; 7 bases agree with TRBD1. This CDR3 contains 16 residues. Per germline, CDR1 SGHTA and CDR2 FQGTGA. V gave up 0 bases and J gave up 0 bases; unmatched junction bases: 4. In nucleotides, the CDR3 is TGTGCCAGCAGCTTAACAGGGGGCCGGCTGAACACTGAAGCTTTCTTT. This encodes CASSLTGGRLNTEAFF.

The J gene is TRBJ2-7, the V gene TRBV4-1; TRBD2 matches 8 bases. V shed 4 bases, J shed 2 bases, and the junction held 4 bases outside the gene matches. In germline, CDR1 is MGHRA, CDR2 YSYEKL. The CDR3 consists of 14 residues. CDR3 bases: TGCGCCAGCAGCCTCCAGCGGGGGCCCTACGAGCAGTACTTC. It is translated as CASSLQRGPYEQYF.

The V gene is TRBV11-3, the J gene TRBJ1-1, with 8 bases matching TRBD1. V was clipped by 5 bases and J by 6 bases; unmatched bases: 8. Germline CDR1 is SGHNT and CDR2 is YENEEA. This CDR3 is 14 amino acids long. The CDR3 region is CASSLGQDRAEAFF. As DNA, the CDR3 is TGTGCCAGCAGCCTGGGACAGGATAGGGCTGAAGCTTTCTTT. Supplemented by reference TRBV11-3 and TRBJ1-1, the full variable domain reads EAGVVQSPRYKIIEKKQPVAFWCNPISGHNTLYWYLQNLGQGPELLIRYENEEAVDDSQLPKDRFSAERLKGVDSTLKIQPAELGDSAVYLCASSLGQDRAEAFFGQGTRLTVV.

This clone was counted a single time. The gene calls are TRBV2 and TRBJ2-1, with TRBD2 matching 15 bases. CDR3 length: 15 amino acids. Germline trimming cut 7 bases from V and 6 bases from J; bases unmatched to any gene: 4. The germline CDR1 and CDR2 sequences are SNHLY and FYNNEI. The CDR3 reads CASILGLAGGNEQFF. DNA of the CDR3: TGTGCCAGCATCTTGGGACTAGCGGGAGGCAATGAGCAGTTCTTC.

The chain combines TRBV2 with TRBJ1-4, with 9 positions matching TRBD1. This CDR3 has 13 amino acids. CDR1 is SNHLY, CDR2 FYNNEI, per germline. V dropped 6 bases and J dropped 8; count of bases not matched to a gene: 4. Written as DNA, the CDR3 is TGTGCCAGCAGACAGGGGGCGCGAGAAAAACTGTTTTTT. It codes for CASRQGAREKLFF.